This TCR beta chain was sequenced during a study of T-cell reconstitution after alpha-beta-depleted transplantation in children (dated by TCRdb to about 2016). About the full investigation: Using TCR repertoire profiling, the study followed T-cell immune reconstitution in a quantitative way in children after TCRalphabeta/CD19-depleted allogeneic hematopoietic cell transplantation.

Library preparation was by PCR. This sample was sequenced with an Illumina HiSeq 2500. TCR libraries were prepared with molecular barcoding, using unique molecular identifiers to normalize TCRbeta repertoire quantification. Using fastp at Q25 and MiXCR, TCRdb reprocessed the public reads and kept productive beta chains. All rows with the same CDR3 protein become a single entry with the most common DNA and genes. The sample yields about 400,000 distinct CDR3 sequences; about a fifth were counted once. The leading ten clones occupy less than 4.5% of the sample. Via the germline V gene, CDR1 is MGHDK and CDR2 SYGVNS. Including the terminal cysteine and phenylalanine, the CDR3 comprises 15 residues. Solely the CDR3 DNA is kept, with 45 bases framed from the first base. V sheds 5 bases and J sheds 4 bases, leaving 14 bases between their ends. This clonotype has a count of ten or more. The specificity of this receptor is unknown. Base-call qualities are not available, and no considerably larger clone is one nucleotide away.

This TCR was recovered from a human donor who donated a stem cell graft to a child with acute myeloid leukemia. The material was PBMCs from the stem cell graft donor, obtained from the stem cell graft. The chain joins TRBV25-1 to TRBJ2-2; TRBD1 is possibly the D segment (5 matching bases). The sequenced DNA is TGTGCCAGCAGTTTGCCCAGGGCAAGCACCGGGGAGCTGTTTTTT. This codes for CASSLPRASTGELFF.